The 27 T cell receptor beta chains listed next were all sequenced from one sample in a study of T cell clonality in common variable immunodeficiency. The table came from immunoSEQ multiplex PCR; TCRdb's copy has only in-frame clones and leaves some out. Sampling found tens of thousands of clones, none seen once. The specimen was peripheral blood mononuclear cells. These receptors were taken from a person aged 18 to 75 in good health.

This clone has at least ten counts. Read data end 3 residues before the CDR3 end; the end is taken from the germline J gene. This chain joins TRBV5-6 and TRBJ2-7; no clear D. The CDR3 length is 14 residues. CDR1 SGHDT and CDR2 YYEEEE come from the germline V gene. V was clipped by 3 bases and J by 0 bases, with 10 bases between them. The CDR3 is CASSYPSDSYEQYF. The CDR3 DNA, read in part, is TGTGCCAGCAGCTACCCGAGCGACTCCTACGAG.

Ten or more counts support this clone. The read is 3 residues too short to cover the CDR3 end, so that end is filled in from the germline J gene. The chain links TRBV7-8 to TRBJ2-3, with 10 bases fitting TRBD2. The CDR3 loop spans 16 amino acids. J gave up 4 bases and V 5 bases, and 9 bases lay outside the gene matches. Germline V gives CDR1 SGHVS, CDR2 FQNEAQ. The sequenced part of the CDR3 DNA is TGTGCCAGCAGCAGAGGGCTAGCGGGAGTGGCAGATACG. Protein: CASSRGLAGVADT. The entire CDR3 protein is CASSRGLAGVADTQYF.

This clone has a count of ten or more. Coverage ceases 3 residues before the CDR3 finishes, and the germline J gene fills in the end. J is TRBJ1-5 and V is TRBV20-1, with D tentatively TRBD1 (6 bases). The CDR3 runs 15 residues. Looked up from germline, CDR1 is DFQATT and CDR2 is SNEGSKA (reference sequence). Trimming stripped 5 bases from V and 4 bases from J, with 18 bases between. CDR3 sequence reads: CSASVPGATNQPQHF. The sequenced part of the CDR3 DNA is TGCAGTGCTTCCGTTCCAGGGGCGACAAATCAGCCC.

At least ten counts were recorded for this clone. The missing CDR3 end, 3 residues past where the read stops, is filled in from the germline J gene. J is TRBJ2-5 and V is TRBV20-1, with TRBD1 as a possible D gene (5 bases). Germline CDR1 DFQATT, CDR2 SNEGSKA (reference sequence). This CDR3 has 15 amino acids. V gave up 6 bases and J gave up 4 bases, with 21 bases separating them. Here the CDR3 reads CSAAPTGGRGETQYF. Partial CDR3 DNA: TGCAGTGCCGCTCCTACCGGCGGTAGGGGAGAGACC.

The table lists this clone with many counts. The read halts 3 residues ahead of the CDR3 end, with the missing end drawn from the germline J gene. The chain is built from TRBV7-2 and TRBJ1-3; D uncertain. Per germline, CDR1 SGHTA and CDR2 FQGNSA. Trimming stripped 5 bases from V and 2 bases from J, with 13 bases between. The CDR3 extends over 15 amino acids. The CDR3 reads CASSPSNGAGNTIYF. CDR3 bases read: TGTGCCAGCAGCCCCTCGAACGGTGCTGGAAACACC.

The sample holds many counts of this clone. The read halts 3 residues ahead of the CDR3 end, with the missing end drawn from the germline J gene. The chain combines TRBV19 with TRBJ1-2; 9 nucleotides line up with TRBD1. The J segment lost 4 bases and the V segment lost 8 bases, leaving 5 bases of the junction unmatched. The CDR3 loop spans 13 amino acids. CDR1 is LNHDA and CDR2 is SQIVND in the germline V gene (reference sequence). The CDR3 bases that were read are TGTGCCAGTGGAGGGACAGGGTCCTATGGC. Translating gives CASGGTGSYG. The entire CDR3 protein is CASGGTGSYGYTF.

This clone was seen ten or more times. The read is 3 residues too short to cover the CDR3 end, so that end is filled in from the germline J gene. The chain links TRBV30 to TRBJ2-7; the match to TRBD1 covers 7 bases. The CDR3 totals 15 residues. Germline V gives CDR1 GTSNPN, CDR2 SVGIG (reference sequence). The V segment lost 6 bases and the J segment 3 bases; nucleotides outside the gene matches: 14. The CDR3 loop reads CACHYKEQGFYEQYF. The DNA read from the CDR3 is TGTGCCTGCCACTACAAGGAACAGGGGTTCTACGAG.

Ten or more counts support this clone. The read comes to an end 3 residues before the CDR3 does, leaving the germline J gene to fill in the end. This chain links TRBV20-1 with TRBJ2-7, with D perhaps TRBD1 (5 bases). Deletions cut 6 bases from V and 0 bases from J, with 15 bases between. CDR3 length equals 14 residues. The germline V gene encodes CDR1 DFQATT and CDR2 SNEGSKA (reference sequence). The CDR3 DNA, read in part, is TGCAGTGCAAACCCAAGAGACAGCTCCTACGAG. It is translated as CSANPRDSSYE. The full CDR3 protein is CSANPRDSSYEQYF.

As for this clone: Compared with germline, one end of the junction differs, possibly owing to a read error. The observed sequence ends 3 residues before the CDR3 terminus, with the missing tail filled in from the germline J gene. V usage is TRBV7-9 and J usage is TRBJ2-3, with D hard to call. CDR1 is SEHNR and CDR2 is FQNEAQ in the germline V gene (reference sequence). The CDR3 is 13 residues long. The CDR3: CASSLAPPETQYF. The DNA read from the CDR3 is TGTGCCAGCAGCTTAGCCCCCCCAGAGACG.

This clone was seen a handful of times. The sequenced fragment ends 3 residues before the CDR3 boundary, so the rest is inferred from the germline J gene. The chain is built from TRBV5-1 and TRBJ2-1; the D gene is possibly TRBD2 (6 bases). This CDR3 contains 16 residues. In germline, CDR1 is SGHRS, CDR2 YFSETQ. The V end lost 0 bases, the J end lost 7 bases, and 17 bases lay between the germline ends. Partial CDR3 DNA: TGCGCCAGCAGCTTGGATGTCAGGACTATCAGGAATGAG. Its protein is CASSLDVRTIRNE. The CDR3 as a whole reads CASSLDVRTIRNEQFF.

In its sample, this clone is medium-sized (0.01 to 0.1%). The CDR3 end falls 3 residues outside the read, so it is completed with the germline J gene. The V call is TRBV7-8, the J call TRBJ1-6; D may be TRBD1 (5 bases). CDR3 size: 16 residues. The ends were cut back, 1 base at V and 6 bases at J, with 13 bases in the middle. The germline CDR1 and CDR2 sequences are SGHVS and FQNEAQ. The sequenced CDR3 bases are TGTGCCAGCAGCTTAGTCGGTCCAGGGCCTAATTCACCC. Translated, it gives CASSLVGPGPNSP. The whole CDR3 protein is CASSLVGPGPNSPLHF.

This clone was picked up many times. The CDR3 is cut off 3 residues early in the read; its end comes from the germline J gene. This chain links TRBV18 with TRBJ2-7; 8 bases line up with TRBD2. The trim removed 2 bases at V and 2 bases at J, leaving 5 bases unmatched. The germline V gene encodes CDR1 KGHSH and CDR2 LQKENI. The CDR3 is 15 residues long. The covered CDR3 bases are TGTGCCAGCTCACCATCCAGCGGGAGCCCCTACGAG. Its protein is CASSPSSGSPYE. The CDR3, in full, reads CASSPSSGSPYEQYF.

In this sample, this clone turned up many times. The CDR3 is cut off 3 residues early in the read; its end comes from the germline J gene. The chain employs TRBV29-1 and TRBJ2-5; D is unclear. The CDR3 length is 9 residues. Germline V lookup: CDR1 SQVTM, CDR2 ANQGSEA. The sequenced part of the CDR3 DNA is TGCAGTGCGCGGGAGACC. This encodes CSARET. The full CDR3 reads CSARETQYF. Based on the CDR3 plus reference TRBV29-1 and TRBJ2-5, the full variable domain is SAVISQKPSRDICQRGTSLTIQCQVDSQVTMMFWYRQQPGQSLTLIATANQGSEATYESGFVIDKFPISRPNLTFSTLTVSNMSPEDSSIYLCSARETQYFGPGTRLLVL.

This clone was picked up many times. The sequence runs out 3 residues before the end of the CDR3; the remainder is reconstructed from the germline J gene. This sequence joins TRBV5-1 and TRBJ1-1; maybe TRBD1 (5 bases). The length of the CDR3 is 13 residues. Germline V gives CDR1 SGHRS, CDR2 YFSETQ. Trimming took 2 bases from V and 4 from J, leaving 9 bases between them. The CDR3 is CASSFQGATEAFF. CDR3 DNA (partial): TGCGCCAGCAGCTTTCAGGGAGCCACTGAA.

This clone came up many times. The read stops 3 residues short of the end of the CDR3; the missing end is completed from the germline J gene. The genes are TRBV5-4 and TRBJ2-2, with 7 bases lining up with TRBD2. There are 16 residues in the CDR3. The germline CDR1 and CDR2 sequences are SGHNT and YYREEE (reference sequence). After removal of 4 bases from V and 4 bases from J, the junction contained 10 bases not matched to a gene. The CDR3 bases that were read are TGTGCCAGCAGCAGCGGGACCCTCGGCGGCACCGGGGAG. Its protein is CASSSGTLGGTGE. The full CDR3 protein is CASSSGTLGGTGELFF.

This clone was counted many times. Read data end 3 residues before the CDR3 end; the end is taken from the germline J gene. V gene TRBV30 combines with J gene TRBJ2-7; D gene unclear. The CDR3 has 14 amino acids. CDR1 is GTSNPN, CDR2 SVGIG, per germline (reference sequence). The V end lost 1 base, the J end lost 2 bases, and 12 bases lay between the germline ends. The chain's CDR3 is CAWSASAGAYEQYF. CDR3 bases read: TGTGCCTGGAGTGCGTCAGCAGGAGCCTACGAG.

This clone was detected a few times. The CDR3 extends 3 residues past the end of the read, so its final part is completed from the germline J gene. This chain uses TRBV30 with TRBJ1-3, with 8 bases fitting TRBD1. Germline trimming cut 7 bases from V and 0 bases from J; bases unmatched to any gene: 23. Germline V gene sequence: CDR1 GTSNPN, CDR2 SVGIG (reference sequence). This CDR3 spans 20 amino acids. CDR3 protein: CASNFVGQGMVSLSGNTIYF. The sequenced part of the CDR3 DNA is TGTGCCTCTAATTTTGTCGGACAGGGAATGGTCTCCCTCTCTGGAAACACC.

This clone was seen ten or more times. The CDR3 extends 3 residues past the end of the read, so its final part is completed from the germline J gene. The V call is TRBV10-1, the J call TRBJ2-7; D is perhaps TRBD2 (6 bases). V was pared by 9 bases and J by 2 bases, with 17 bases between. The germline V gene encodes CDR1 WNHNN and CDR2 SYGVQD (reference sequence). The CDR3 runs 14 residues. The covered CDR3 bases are TGCGCCAGACCGGACTACCCGACCACCTACGAG. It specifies CARPDYPTTYE. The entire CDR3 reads CARPDYPTTYEQYF.

CDR3 DNA (partial): TGTGCCAGCAGGACAGGGGGTAATAATTCACCC. It translates to CASRTGGNNSP. The full CDR3 is CASRTGGNNSPLHF. This chain uses TRBV19 with TRBJ1-6, with 10 nucleotides matching TRBD1. The CDR3 is cut off 3 residues early in the read; its end comes from the germline J gene. The CDR3 is 14 amino acids. V shed 9 bases, J shed 5 bases, and the junction held 4 bases outside the gene matches. The V gene's germline CDR1 is LNHDA and CDR2 SQIVND (reference sequence).

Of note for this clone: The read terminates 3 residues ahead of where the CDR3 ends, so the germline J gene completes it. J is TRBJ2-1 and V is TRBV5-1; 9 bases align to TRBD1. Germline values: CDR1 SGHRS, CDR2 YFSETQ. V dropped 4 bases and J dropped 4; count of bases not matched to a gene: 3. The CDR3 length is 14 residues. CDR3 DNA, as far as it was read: TGCGCCAGCAGCGCCGGGACAGGGTACAATGAG. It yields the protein CASSAGTGYNE. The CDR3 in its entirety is CASSAGTGYNEQFF. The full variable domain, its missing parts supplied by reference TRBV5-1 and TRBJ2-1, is KAGVTQTPRYLIKTRGQQVTLSCSPISGHRSVSWYQQTPGQGLQFLFEYFSETQRNKGNFPGRFSGRQFSNSRSEMNVSTLELGDSALYLCASSAGTGYNEQFFGPGTRLTVL.

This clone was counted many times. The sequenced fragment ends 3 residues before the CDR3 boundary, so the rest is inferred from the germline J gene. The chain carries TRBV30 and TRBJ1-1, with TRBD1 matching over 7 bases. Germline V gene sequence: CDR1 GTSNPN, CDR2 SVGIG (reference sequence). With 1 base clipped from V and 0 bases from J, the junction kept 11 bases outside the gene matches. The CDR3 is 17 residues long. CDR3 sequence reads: CAWSAGTRGRMNTEAFF. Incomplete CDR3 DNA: TGTGCCTGGAGTGCTGGGACAAGGGGGCGCATGAACACTGAA.

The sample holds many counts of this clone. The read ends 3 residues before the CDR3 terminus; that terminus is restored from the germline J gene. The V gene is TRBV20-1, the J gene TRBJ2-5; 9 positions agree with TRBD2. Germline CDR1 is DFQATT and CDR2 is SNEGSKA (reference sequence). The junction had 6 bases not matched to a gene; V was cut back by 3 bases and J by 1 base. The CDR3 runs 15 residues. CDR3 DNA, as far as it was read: TGCAGTGCTAGTGGTAGCGGGAGTACCCAAGAGACC. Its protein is CSASGSGSTQET. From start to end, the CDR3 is CSASGSGSTQETQYF.

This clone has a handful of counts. CDR3 amino acids: CASSLGQGAYEQYF. Incomplete CDR3 DNA: TGTGCCAGCAGCTTAGGGCAGGGGGCATACGAG. The chain employs TRBV7-9 and TRBJ2-7; the match to TRBD1 covers 8 bases. The CDR3 goes on 3 residues after the read ends, and that part is filled in from the germline J gene. J lost 4 bases, V lost 1 base, and 3 bases had no gene match. Germline lookup yields CDR1 SEHNR and CDR2 FQNEAQ (reference sequence). The CDR3 extends over 14 amino acids.

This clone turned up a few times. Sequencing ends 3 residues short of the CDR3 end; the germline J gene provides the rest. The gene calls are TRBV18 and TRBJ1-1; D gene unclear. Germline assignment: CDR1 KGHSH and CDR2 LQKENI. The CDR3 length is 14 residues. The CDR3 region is CASSPIPQPATAFF. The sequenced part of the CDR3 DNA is TGTGCCAGCTCACCCATTCCACAGCCGGCTACG.

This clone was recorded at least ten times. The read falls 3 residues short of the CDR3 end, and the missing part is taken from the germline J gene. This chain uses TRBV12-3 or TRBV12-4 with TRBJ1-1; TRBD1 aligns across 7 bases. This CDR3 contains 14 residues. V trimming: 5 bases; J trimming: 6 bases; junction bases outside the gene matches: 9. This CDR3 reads CASSTPTGVAEAFF. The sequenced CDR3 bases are TGTGCCAGCAGTACCCCAACAGGGGTTGCTGAA.

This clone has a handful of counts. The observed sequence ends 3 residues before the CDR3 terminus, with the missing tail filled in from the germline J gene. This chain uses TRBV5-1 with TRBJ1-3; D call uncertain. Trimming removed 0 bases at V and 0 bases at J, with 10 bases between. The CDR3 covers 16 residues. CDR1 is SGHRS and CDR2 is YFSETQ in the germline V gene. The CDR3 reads CASSLASQSSGNTIYF. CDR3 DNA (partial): TGCGCCAGCAGCTTGGCCAGTCAGAGCTCTGGAAACACC.

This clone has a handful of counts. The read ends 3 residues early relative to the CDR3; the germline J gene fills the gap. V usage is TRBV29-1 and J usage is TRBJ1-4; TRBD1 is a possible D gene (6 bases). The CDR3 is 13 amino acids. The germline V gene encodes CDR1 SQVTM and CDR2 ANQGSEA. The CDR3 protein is CSVSDRINSPLFF. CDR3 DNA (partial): TGCAGCGTCTCAGACAGGATTAATTCACCA.